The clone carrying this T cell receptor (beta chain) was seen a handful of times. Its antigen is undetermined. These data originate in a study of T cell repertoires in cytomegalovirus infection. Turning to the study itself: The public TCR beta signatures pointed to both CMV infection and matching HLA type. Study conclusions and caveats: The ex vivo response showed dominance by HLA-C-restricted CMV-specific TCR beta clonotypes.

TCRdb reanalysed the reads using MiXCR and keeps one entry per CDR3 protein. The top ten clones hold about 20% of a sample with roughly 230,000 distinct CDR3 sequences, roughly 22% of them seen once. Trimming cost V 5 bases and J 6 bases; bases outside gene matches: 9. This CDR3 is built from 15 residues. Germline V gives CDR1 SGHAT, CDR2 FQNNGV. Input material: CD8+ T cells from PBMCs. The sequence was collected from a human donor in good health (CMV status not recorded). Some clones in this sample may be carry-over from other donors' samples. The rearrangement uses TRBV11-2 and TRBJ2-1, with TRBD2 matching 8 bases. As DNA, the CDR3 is TGTGCCAGCAGCCCCACGGGGGGGGTTATCAATGAGCAGTTCTTC. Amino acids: CASSPTGGVINEQFF.